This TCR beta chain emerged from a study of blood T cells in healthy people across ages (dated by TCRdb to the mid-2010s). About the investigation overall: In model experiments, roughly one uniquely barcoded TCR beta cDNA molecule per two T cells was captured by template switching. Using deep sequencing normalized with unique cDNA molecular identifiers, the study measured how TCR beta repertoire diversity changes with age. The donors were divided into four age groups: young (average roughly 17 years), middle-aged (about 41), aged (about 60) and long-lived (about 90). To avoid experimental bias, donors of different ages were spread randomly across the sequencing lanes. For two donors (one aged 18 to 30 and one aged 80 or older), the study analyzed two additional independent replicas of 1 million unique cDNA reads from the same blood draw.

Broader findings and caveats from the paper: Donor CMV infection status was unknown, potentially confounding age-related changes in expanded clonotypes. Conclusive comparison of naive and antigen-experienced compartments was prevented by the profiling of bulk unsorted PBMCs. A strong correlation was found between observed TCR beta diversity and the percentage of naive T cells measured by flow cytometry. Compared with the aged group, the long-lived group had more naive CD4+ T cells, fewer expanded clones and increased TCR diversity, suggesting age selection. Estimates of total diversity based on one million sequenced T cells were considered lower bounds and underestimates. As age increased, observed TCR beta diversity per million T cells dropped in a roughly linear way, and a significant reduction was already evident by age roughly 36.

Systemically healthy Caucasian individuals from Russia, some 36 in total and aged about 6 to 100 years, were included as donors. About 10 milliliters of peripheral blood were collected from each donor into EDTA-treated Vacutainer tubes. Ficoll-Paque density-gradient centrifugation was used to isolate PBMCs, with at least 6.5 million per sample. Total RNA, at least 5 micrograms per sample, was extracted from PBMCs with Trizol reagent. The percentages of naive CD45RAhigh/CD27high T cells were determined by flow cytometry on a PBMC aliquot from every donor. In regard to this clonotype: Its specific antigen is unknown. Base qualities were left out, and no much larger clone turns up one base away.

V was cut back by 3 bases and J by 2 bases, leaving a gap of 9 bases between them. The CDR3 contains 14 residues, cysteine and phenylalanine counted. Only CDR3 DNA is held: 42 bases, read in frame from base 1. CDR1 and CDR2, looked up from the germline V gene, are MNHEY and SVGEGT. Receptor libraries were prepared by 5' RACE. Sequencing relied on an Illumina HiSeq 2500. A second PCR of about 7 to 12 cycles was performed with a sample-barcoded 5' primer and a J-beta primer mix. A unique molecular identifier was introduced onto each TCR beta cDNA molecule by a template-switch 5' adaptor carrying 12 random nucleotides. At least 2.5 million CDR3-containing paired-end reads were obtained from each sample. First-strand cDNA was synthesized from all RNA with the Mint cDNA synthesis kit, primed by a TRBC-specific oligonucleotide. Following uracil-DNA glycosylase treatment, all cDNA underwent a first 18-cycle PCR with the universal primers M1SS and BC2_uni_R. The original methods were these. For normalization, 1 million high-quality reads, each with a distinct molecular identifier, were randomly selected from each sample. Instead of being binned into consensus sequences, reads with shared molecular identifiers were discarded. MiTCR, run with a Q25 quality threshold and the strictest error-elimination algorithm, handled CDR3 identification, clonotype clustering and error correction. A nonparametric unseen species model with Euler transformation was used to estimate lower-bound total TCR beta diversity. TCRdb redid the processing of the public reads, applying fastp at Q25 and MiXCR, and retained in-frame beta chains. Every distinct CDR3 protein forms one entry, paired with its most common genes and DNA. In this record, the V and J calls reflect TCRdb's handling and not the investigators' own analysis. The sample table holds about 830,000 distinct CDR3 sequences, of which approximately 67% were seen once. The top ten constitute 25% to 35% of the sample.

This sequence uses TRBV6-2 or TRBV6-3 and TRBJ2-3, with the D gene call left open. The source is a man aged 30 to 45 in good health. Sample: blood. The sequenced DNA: TGTGCCAGCAGTTATCATCACGACACAGATACGCAGTATTTT. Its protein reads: CASSYHHDTDTQYF.